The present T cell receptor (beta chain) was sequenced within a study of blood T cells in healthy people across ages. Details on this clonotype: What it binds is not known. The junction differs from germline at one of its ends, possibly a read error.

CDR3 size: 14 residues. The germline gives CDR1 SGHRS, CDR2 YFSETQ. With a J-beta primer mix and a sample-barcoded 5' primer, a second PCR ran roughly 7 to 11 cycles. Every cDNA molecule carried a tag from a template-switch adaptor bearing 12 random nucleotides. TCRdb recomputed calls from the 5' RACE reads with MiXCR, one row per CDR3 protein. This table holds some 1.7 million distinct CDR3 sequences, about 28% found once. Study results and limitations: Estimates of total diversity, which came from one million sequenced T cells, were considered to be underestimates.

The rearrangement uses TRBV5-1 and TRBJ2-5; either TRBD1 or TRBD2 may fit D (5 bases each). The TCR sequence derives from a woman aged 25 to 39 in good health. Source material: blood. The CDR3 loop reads CASSPRGRNNEQYF. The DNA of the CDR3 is TGCGCTAGCAGCCCCCGGGGCAGGAACAATGAGCAGTACTTC.